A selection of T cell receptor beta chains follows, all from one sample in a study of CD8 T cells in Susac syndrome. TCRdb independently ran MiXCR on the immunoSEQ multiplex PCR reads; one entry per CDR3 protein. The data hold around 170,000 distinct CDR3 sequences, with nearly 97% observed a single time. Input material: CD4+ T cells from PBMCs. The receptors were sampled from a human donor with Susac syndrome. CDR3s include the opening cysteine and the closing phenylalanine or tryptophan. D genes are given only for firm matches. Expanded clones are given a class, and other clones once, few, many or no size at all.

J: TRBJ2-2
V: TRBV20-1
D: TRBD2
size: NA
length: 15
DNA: TGCAGTGCGAGCGGCGCGGGGGGGCCCTCGGGGGAGCTGTTTTTT
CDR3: CSASGAGGPSGELFF

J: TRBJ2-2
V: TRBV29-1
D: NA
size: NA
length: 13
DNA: TGCAGCGCCAGGGTGGCGGGCACCGGGGAGCTGTTTTTT
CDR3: CSARVAGTGELFF

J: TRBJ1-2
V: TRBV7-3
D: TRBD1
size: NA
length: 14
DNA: TGTGCCAGCAGCTTACCCGGGACAGATATGGGCTACACCTTC
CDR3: CASSLPGTDMGYTF

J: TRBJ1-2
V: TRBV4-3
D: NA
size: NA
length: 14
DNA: TGCGCCAGCAGCCAAGATCTGAGGGTCGGTGGCTACACCTTC
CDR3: CASSQDLRVGGYTF

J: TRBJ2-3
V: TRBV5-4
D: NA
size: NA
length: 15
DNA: TGTGCCAGCAGGCTAAAAGCGGGCTACACAGATACGCAGTATTTT
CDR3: CASRLKAGYTDTQYF

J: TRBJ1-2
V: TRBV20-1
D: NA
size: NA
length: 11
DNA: TGCAGTGTGGAGGGAAACTATGGCTACACCTTC
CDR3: CSVEGNYGYTF

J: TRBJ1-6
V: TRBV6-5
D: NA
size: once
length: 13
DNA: TGTGCCACCCTCCGGGGACATAATTCACCCCTCCACTTT
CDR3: CATLRGHNSPLHF

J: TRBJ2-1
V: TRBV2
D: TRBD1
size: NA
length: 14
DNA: TGTGCCAGCAGGCCGGGACAGGGGGCGCATGAGCAGTTCTTC
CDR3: CASRPGQGAHEQFF

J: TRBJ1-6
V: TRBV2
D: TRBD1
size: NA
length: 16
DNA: TGTGCCAGCAACCGAGACAGGGTCTGGGAGAATTCACCCCTCCACTTT
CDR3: CASNRDRVWENSPLHF

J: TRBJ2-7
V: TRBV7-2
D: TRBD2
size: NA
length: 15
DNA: TGTGCCAGCAGTTTAACGCGGGGGAGCTCCTACGAGCAGTACTTC
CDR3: CASSLTRGSSYEQYF

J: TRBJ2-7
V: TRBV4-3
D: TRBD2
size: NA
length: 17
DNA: TGCGCCAGCAGCCTGGATAGCGGGGGGGCGATCTCCTACGAGCAGTACTTC
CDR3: CASSLDSGGAISYEQYF

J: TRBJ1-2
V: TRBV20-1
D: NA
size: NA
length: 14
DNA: TGCAGTGCTAGTCGGGACGACCGGGGCTATGGCTACACCTTC
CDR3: CSASRDDRGYGYTF

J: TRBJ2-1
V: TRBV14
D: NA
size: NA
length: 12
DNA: TGTGCCAGCAGCGTAGATGGACTAAAGCAGTTCTTC
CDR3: CASSVDGLKQFF

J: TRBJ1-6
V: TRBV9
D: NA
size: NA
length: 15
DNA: TGTGCCAGCAGCGTTAGCGCAGACCATAATTCACCCCTCCACTTT
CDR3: CASSVSADHNSPLHF

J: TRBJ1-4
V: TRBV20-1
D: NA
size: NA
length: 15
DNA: TGCAGTGCTAGAGATCCCCGGGGTTTAGGTGAAAAACTGTTTTTT
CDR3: CSARDPRGLGEKLFF

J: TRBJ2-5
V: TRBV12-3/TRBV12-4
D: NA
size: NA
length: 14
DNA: TGTGCCAGCAGGGGGACACCCGGGGGAGAGACCCAGTACTTC
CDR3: CASRGTPGGETQYF

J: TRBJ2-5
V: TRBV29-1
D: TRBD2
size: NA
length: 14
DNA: TGCAGCGTTGACGGGGGGGCCTCCCAAGAGACCCAGTACTTC
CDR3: CSVDGGASQETQYF

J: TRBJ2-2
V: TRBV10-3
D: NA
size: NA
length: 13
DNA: TGTGCCATCAGTGGACTGGCCACCGGGGAGCTGTTTTTT
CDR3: CAISGLATGELFF

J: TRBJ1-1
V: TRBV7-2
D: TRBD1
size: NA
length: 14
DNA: TGTGCCAGCAGCTTCAGGGGGGGTGGCACTGAAGCTTTCTTT
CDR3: CASSFRGGGTEAFF

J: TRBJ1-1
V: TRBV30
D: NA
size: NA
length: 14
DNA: TGTGCCTGGAGTGAGGGGCGGGAGGACACTGAAGCTTTCTTT
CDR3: CAWSEGREDTEAFF

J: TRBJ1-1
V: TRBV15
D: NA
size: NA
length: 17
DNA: TGTGCCACCAGCAGAGGCTTAACAGGCCGTCTGAACACTGAAGCTTTCTTT
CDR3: CATSRGLTGRLNTEAFF

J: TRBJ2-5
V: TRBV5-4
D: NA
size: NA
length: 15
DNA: TGTGCCAGCAGCGGAGGAGGCTCTGCCCAAGAGACCCAGTACTTC
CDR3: CASSGGGSAQETQYF

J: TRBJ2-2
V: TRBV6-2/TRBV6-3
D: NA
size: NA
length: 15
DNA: TGTGCCAGCAGCCCTGACCCCGCGAACACCGGGGAGCTGTTTTTT
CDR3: CASSPDPANTGELFF

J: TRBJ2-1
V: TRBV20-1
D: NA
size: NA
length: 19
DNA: TGCAGTGCTAGAGATCCGGGACCCTCTAGCCGGAGCTCCTACAATGAGCAGTTCTTC
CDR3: CSARDPGPSSRSSYNEQFF

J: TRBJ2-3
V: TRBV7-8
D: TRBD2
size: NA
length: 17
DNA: TGTGCCAGCAGCTTATTCGGAGCTAGCGGGTTGGTAGATACGCAGTATTTT
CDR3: CASSLFGASGLVDTQYF

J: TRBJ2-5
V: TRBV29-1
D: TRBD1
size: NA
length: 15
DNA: TGCAGCGTTGTGGGGTACAGGGGTCGACAAGAGACCCAGTACTTC
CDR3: CSVVGYRGRQETQYF

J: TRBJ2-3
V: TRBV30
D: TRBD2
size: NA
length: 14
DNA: TGTGCCTGGTCACTAGCGGGGGGGACAGATACGCAGTATTTT
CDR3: CAWSLAGGTDTQYF

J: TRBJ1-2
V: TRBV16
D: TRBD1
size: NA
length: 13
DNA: TGTGCCAGCAGCCCCCAGGGGGACTATGGCTACACCTTC
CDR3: CASSPQGDYGYTF

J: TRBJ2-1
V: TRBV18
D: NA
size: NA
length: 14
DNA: TGTGCCAGCTCACCACGGGGGGGCCGAGATGAGCAGTTCTTC
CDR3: CASSPRGGRDEQFF

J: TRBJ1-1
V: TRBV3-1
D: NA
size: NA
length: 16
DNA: TGTGCCAGCAGCCAAGGAGTGGCGAAGGGCACACTAGAAGCTTTCTTT
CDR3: CASSQGVAKGTLEAFF

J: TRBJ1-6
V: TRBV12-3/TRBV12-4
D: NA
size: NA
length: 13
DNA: TGTGCCAGCAGTCCCGGACGGGATTCACCCCTCCACTTT
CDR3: CASSPGRDSPLHF

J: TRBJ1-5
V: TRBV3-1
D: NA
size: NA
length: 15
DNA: TGTGCCAGCAGCCAAGGGCGGAATAGCAATCAGCCCCAGCATTTT
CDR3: CASSQGRNSNQPQHF

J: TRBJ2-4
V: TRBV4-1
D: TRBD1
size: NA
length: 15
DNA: TGCGCCAGCAGGGCGGATCGGACAGGGGTAAACATTCAGTACTTC
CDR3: CASRADRTGVNIQYF

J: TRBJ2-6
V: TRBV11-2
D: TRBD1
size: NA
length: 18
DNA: TGTGCCAGCAGCTTGGGACAGGGTATTCTCTTGGGGGCCAACGTCCTGACTTTC
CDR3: CASSLGQGILLGANVLTF

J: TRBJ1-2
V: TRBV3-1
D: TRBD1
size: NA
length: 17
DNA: TGTGCCAGCAGCCAAGCACCGTTCCGGACAGGGGCTTATGGCTACACCTTC
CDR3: CASSQAPFRTGAYGYTF

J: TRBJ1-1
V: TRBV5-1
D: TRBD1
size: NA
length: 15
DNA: TGCGCCAGCAGCTGGGACAGTAGAGTGAACACTGAAGCTTTCTTT
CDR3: CASSWDSRVNTEAFF

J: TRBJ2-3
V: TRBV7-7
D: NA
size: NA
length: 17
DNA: TGTGCCAGCAGCTTAAATCTTGGCGTGCCTAGCACAGATACGCAGTATTTT
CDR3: CASSLNLGVPSTDTQYF

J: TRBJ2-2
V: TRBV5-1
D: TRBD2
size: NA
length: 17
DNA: TGCGCCAGCAGCCCGAAAAGCGGGGGGAAGAACACCGGGGAGCTGTTTTTT
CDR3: CASSPKSGGKNTGELFF

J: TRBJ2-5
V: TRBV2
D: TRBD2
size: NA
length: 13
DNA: TGTGCCAGCGCGGGGGGGCAACAAGAGACCCAGTACTTC
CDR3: CASAGGQQETQYF

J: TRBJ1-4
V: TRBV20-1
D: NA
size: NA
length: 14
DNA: TGCAGTGTTGTATCGGGCGCGGGTAATGAAAAACTGTTTTTT
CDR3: CSVVSGAGNEKLFF

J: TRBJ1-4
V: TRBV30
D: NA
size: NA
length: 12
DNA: TGTGCCTGGAGTGTGCGGGGTGAAAAACTGTTTTTT
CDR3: CAWSVRGEKLFF

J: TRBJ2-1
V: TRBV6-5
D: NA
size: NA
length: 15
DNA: TGTGCCAGCAGAGCCGCGGGGGCGATTAACAATGAGCAGTTCTTC
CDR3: CASRAAGAINNEQFF

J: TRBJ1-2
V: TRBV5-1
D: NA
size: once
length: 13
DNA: TGCGCCAGCAGCTTGAGGACAGCTTATGGCTACACCTTC
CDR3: CASSLRTAYGYTF

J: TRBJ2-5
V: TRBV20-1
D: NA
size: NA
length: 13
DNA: TGCAGTGCTAGAGTAGGGGGGAAAGAGACCCAGTACTTC
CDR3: CSARVGGKETQYF

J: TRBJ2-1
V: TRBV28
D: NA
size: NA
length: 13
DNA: TGTGCCAGCAGTTTTATTCGGGGTGGTGAGCAGTTCTTC
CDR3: CASSFIRGGEQFF

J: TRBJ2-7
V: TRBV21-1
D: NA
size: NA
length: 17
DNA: TGTGCCAGCAGCCCCCCTGGGGACAGGCCCAACTCCTACGAGCAGTACTTC
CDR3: CASSPPGDRPNSYEQYF

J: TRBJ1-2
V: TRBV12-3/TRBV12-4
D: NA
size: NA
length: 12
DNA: TGTGCCAGCAGTTTGGGGGGGGTAGGCTACACCTTC
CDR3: CASSLGGVGYTF

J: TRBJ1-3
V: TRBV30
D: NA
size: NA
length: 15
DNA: TGTGCCTGGAGTGTCGGCACTATCGGAGGAAACACCATATATTTT
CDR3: CAWSVGTIGGNTIYF

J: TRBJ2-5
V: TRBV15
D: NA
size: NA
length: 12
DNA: TGTGCCACCAGCAGAGGACAAGAGACCCAGTACTTC
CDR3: CATSRGQETQYF

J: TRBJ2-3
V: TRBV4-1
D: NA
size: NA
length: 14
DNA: TGCGCCAGCAGCCAGCGGACAAGGGCAGATACGCAGTATTTT
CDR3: CASSQRTRADTQYF

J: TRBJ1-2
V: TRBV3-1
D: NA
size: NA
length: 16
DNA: TGTGCCAGCAGCCAAGATCCAGGCAAGGACGCCTATGGCTACACCTTC
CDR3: CASSQDPGKDAYGYTF

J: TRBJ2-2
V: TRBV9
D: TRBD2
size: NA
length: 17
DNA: TGTGCCAGCAGCCTCTTAGCGGGGGGAACGAACACCGGGGAGCTGTTTTTT
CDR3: CASSLLAGGTNTGELFF

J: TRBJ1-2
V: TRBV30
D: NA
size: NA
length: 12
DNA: TGTGCCTGGGAATCAGACAGTAATGACTACACCTTC
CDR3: CAWESDSNDYTF

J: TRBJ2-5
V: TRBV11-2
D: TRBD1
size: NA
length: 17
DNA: TGTGCCAGCAGCTCTACCGGGACAGGATTACTCCAAGAGACCCAGTACTTC
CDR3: CASSSTGTGLLQETQYF